The rows below give T cell receptor beta chains drawn from one sample of a study of blood T cell repertoires in COVID-19. The data were produced by immunoSEQ multiplex PCR, yet TCRdb's version contains in-frame clones alone and is incomplete. The sample holds 310,000 or so clones, over 75% seen once. Sequenced sample: peripheral blood. These receptors originate from a man aged 50 to 59 with active or convalescent COVID-19. The CDR3 runs from the conserved cysteine through the conserved F or W. D genes are given only for firm matches. The listing skips clone size in some rows; elsewhere it reads once, few, many or a size class.

NA,TRBV24-1,TRBJ2-2,TRBD1,CATQTGRGTGELFF,TGTGCCACCCAGACAGGGCGCGGCACCGGGGAGCTGTTTTTT
NA,TRBV7-6,TRBJ1-6,TRBD1,CASSSTGDTPLHF,TGTGCCAGCAGCTCGACAGGGGATACACCCCTCCACTTT
NA,TRBV28,TRBJ1-4,NA,CASTRVSAGAQKLFF,TGTGCCAGCACCCGGGTGTCAGCGGGGGCCCAAAAACTGTTTTTT
NA,TRBV2,TRBJ2-3,TRBD2,CASSERGGLAGGRTDTQYF,TGTGCCAGCAGTGAACGGGGGGGACTAGCGGGAGGAAGGACAGATACGCAGTATTTT
NA,TRBV3-1/TRBV3-2,TRBJ2-1,TRBD1,CASTRTGYNEQFF,TGTGCCAGCACCCGGACAGGTTACAATGAGCAGTTCTTC
NA,TRBV28,TRBJ1-4,NA,CASSLAIGSLNEKLFF,TGTGCCAGCAGTTTGGCTATCGGGAGTCTTAATGAAAAACTGTTTTTT
once,TRBV12-3/TRBV12-4,TRBJ2-1,NA,CASSLGDREQFF,TGTGCCAGCAGTCTCGGGGATAGGGAGCAGTTCTTC
NA,TRBV7-2,TRBJ1-2,NA,CASSLVNNRYGYTF,TGTGCCAGCAGCTTAGTTAACAATCGCTATGGCTACACCTTC
NA,TRBV7-9,TRBJ2-7,NA,CASSPLGEIEQYF,TGTGCCAGCAGCCCCTTAGGGGAAATCGAGCAGTACTTC
NA,TRBV4-2,TRBJ1-2,NA,CASSQDDRGYTF,TGTGCCAGCAGCCAAGACGACAGGGGCTACACCTTC
NA,TRBV3-1/TRBV3-2,TRBJ2-3,NA,CASSQRTTSTDTQYF,TGTGCCAGCAGCCAAAGGACAACAAGCACAGATACGCAGTATTTT
NA,TRBV4-3,TRBJ2-3,TRBD2,CASSTSGGPNTQYF,TGCGCCAGCAGTACTAGCGGGGGCCCGAATACGCAGTATTTT
NA,TRBV24-1,TRBJ2-1,TRBD1,CATSDPKTGYREQFF,TGTGCCACCAGTGACCCCAAGACAGGGTATCGTGAGCAGTTCTTC
NA,TRBV4-3,TRBJ1-1,NA,CASSQDRGSTEAFF,TGCGCCAGCAGCCAAGACAGGGGTTCCACTGAAGCTTTCTTT
NA,TRBV5-1,TRBJ2-7,TRBD1,CASSLGQGVDEQYF,TGCGCCAGCAGCTTGGGACAGGGGGTGGACGAGCAGTACTTC
NA,TRBV18,TRBJ1-3,NA,CASSPLTGPGNTIYF,TGTGCCAGCTCACCCCTGACGGGTCCTGGAAACACCATATATTTT
once,TRBV28,TRBJ1-3,NA,CASSLPQGSGNTIYF,TGTGCCAGCAGTTTACCCCAGGGTTCCGGAAACACCATATATTTT
NA,TRBV2,TRBJ2-3,TRBD2,CASNAGRGGGTDTQYF,TGTGCCAGCAACGCGGGGCGGGGGGGTGGCACAGATACGCAGTATTTT
NA,TRBV9,TRBJ1-2,TRBD1,CASSKLGGWDYGYTF,TGTGCCAGCAGTAAATTAGGGGGCTGGGACTATGGCTACACCTTC
NA,TRBV21-1,TRBJ2-1,NA,CASSRRAGIGGNEQFF,TGTGCCAGCAGCCGAAGGGCGGGAATAGGAGGCAATGAGCAGTTCTTC
NA,TRBV28,TRBJ2-7,TRBD2,CASRTGTTTYEQYF,TGTGCCAGCAGGACCGGGACTACTACCTACGAGCAGTACTTC
NA,TRBV5-1,TRBJ2-5,NA,CASSLGDRAPGTQYF,TGCGCCAGCAGCCTCGGCGACAGAGCCCCCGGGACCCAGTACTTC
few,TRBV9,TRBJ1-6,NA,CASNPGQLNSPLHF,TGTGCCAGCAATCCAGGGCAACTTAATTCACCCCTCCACTTT
NA,TRBV5-4,TRBJ2-3,TRBD2,CASSQATSGRSDTQYF,TGTGCCAGCAGTCAGGCGACTAGCGGGAGGAGCGATACGCAGTATTTT
once,TRBV2,TRBJ2-1,TRBD1,CASSQGTDSYNEQFF,TGTGCCAGCAGCCAAGGGACAGACTCCTACAATGAGCAGTTCTTC
NA,TRBV19,TRBJ1-6,NA,CASTPPGRGSPLHF,TGTGCCAGTACCCCGCCGGGGCGGGGTTCACCCCTCCACTTT
NA,TRBV28,TRBJ2-3,TRBD1,CASSLVRQGQFIDTQYF,TGTGCCAGCAGTTTGGTCCGACAGGGTCAGTTTATAGATACGCAGTATTTT
NA,TRBV28,TRBJ2-3,NA,CASSPARAGGTDTQYF,TGTGCCAGCAGCCCCGCCCGGGCAGGGGGCACAGATACGCAGTATTTT
NA,TRBV28,TRBJ2-7,TRBD1,CASSSGQGLFYEQYF,TGTGCCAGCAGTTCGGGACAGGGTCTCTTCTACGAGCAGTACTTC
NA,TRBV4-1,TRBJ2-7,NA,CASSQVGIFYEQYF,TGCGCCAGCAGCCAAGTTGGCATTTTTTACGAGCAGTACTTC
NA,TRBV2,TRBJ2-5,NA,CASSDRRYQETQYF,TGTGCCAGCAGCGACAGGCGGTACCAAGAGACCCAGTACTTC
NA,TRBV6-6,TRBJ2-5,NA,CACKAGRLQETQYF,TGTGCCTGCAAAGCCGGGAGACTACAAGAGACCCAGTACTTC
NA,TRBV28,TRBJ1-4,NA,CASSFRDRLFF,TGTGCCAGCAGTTTCCGGGATAGACTGTTTTTT